This entry features one TCR beta chain sequence. In the source study's methods: The assay estimated nucleated cells by amplifying reference gene primers. Using immunoSEQ multiplex PCR, the repertoire was profiled, and TCRdb retains in-frame clones only, with some absent. Clone size and the V and J calls come from that table; the DNA yielded D and trimming. The sample has about 15,000 clones, about 69% seen once. The CDR3 runs 15 residues. The germline CDR1 and CDR2 sequences are ENHRY and SYGVKD. Between the trimmed V and J ends, which lost 0 bases and 2 bases, there was a span of 9 bases. The sample originates from a study of blood T cell repertoires in COVID-19. Study in general: Acute-phase and convalescent COVID-19 samples originated in the United States, Italy and Spain. PBMCs, B-cell-depleted T cells, or T cells provided the cDNA or gDNA that made up the material.

Specimen: peripheral blood. The clonotype originates from a man aged 60-69 years with acute or convalescent COVID-19. This chain uses TRBV10-3 with TRBJ2-3, with D perhaps matching TRBD2 (6 bases). DNA for the CDR3: TGTGCCATCAGTGAGTCTGCGGGATCCACAGATACGCAGTATTTT. Translated: CAISESAGSTDTQYF.